This T cell receptor (beta chain) is drawn from a study of T cells after yellow fever vaccination. Study at large: With SMART-Seq v4 Ultra Low Input, the fractions containing low cell numbers were prepared.

Germline CDR1 reads SGHVS; CDR2 reads FNYEAQ. The CDR3 consists of 13 residues. V was clipped by 5 bases and J by 5 bases; unmatched bases: 3. About this clonotype: Its antigen is not identified.

Study findings and constraints: Most primary-vaccination clones reappeared after the booster (just under 98% CD4, roughly 88% CD8).

MiXCR, run by TCRdb on the 5' RACE reads, gives a single entry per CDR3 protein. The profile shows hundreds of thousands of distinct CDR3 sequences, approximately 5.7% of them singletons. This chain joins TRBV7-6 and TRBJ2-7, with 10 bases lining up with TRBD2. This clonotype was sampled from a man aged 25-45 years who received the YFV17D yellow fever vaccine. Sample: PBMCs, taken 5 days after the yellow fever booster vaccination. In nucleotides, the CDR3 is TGTGCCAGCAGCCGGACTAGCGGCAACGAGCAGTACTTC. Amino acid sequence: CASSRTSGNEQYF.